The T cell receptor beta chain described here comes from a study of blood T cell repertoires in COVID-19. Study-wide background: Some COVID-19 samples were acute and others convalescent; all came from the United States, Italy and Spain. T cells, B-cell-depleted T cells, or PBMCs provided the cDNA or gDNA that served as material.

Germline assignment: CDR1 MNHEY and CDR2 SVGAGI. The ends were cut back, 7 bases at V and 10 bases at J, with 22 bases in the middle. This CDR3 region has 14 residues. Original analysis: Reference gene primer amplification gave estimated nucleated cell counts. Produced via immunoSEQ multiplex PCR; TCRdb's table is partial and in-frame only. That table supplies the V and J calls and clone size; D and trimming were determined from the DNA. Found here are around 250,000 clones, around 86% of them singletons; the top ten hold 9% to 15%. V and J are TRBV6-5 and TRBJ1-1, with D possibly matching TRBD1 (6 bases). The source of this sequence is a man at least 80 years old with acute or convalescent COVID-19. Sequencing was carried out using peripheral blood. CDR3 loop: CASTPRGELKTAFF. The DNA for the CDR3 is TGTGCCAGCACCCCCAGGGGCGAACTTAAAACAGCTTTCTTT.